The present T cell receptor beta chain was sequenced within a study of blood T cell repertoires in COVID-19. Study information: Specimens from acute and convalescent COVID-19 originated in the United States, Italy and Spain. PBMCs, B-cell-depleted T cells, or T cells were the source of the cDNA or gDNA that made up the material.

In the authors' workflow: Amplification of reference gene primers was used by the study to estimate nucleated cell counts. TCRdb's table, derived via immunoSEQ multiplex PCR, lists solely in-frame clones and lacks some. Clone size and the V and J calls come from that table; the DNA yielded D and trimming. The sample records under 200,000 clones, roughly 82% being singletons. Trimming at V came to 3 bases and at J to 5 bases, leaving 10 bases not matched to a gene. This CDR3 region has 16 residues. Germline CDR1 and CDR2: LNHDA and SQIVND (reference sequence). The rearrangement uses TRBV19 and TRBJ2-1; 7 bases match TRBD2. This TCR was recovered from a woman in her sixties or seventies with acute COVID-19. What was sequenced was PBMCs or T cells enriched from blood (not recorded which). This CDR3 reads CASSIPQRTRNNEQFF. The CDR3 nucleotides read TGTGCCAGTAGTATCCCACAACGGACTAGGAACAATGAGCAGTTCTTC.